Reported below is one T cell receptor (beta chain). Its specific antigen is unknown. No quality values exist for individual bases; no much larger clone is one base distant. Collaborating institutions collected whole blood in K2EDTA tubes following their own protocols. For TCRbeta analysis, collaborator samples were shipped as frozen whole blood, as isolated PBMCs, or as DNA extracted from either sample type. The data stem from a study of blood T cell repertoires in COVID-19 (dated by TCRdb to 2018 to 2021). For context, the study as a whole: Samples covering the acute and convalescent phases of COVID-19 were provided by collaborators in the United States, Italy and Spain. Where available, HLA class I and class II types were obtained from metadata supplied by the sample provider rather than from assay-based typing. The repertoires were released in a freely available public database intended as a resource for research on the immune response to SARS-CoV-2. Subjects who had been exposed to COVID-19, were actively infected with it, or had recovered from it provided the deeply sampled blood TCRbeta repertoires that made up the dataset. The sample metadata nearly always contained a de-identified subject ID, COVID-19 status, age in years and sex. The prospective study material was composed of cDNA or gDNA derived from T cells, B-cell-depleted T cells, or PBMCs. The samples were drawn from the first 160 participants of the ongoing ImmuneRACE study and from over 950 subjects provided by 6 global collaborators.

TCRbeta CDR3 regions were amplified from genomic DNA by means of the immunoSEQ Assay, a bias-controlled multiplex PCR. The study's own analysis went as follows. The number of nucleated cells in each sample was estimated by amplification of reference gene primers within the assay. Sequence reads were collapsed and filtered to measure the absolute abundance of every unique TCRbeta CDR3 rearrangement. For each sample, productive Simpson clonality was calculated by taking the square root of Simpson's diversity index across productive rearrangements. TCRdb mirrors the immuneACCESS table, restricted to in-frame sequences. Some clones are absent from its copies; in checked studies, under half trace to an unresolved V gene, and the reason for the others is unknown. V and J calls and clone size are copied from that table; D and trimming were computed from the DNA. This sample lists around 250,000 clones; approximately 82% were detected once. The top ten clones comprise 5% to 6% of the sample.

General study outcomes and caveats: How much clinical and demographic metadata was included differed by source and by participant, and the metadata was provided uncurated.

Trimming at the junction amounts to 0 bases on V and 4 bases on J, and the germline ends lie 9 bases apart. The germline V gene yields SGHRS for CDR1 and YFSETQ for CDR2. The CDR3 spans 14 residues, from the cysteine through the phenylalanine. Only CDR3 DNA is held: 42 bases, read in frame from base 1. What was sequenced was peripheral blood. The sequence derives from a man older than 75 with acute or convalescent COVID-19. Rearrangement joined TRBV5-1 to TRBJ2-3; the D gene is possibly TRBD1, with 6 bases matching. The bases are TGCGCCAGCAGCTTGGAACAGGGTTCAGATACGCAGTATTTT. Protein translation: CASSLEQGSDTQYF.